The 27 T cell receptor beta chains listed next were all sequenced from one sample in a study of blood T cells in healthy people across ages. Combining a sample-barcoded 5' primer with a J-beta primer mix, a second PCR ran for roughly 6 to 12 cycles. From the 5' RACE reads, TCRdb called clonotypes with MiXCR, one entry per CDR3 protein. The repertoire holds hundreds of thousands of distinct CDR3 sequences, with approximately 50% as singletons. Sequenced material: blood. These receptors were taken from an older woman in good health.

This clonotype turned up a few times. This sequence joins TRBV5-1 and TRBJ2-5; D is perhaps TRBD1 or TRBD2 (5 bases each). The CDR3 covers 14 residues. Trimming shortened V by 4 bases and J by 4 bases, and 14 bases separated the two germline ends. Germline lookup yields CDR1 SGHRS and CDR2 YFSETQ. CDR3 region: CASSGGPLSETQYF. CDR3 nucleotides: TGCGCCAGCAGCGGGGGACCATTGTCAGAGACCCAGTACTTC. Complete variable domain (other parts from reference TRBV5-1 and TRBJ2-5): KAGVTQTPRYLIKTRGQQVTLSCSPISGHRSVSWYQQTPGQGLQFLFEYFSETQRNKGNFPGRFSGRQFSNSRSEMNVSTLELGDSALYLCASSGGPLSETQYFGPGTRLLVL.

This clonotype turned up a few times. V gene TRBV27 combines with J gene TRBJ2-3, with no clear D. The CDR3 runs 18 residues. CDR1 and CDR2 (germline): MNHEY, SMNVEV (reference sequence). Trimming took off 3 bases at V and 8 bases at J, with 27 bases between the two ends. The CDR3, as DNA: TGTGCCAGCAGTTTGAAGGTTGGAAATGTTCCCCCTACCGGTACGCAGTATTTT. Translated: CASSLKVGNVPPTGTQYF.

This sequence joins TRBV12-3 or TRBV12-4 and TRBJ2-7; tentative D call: TRBD1 (5 bases). The CDR3 is made up of 14 amino acids. Trimming stripped 4 bases from V and 3 bases from J, with 13 bases between. CDR3 DNA: TGTGCCAGCAGTTGGGTAGGGGCAAACTACGAGCAGTACTTC. It encodes CASSWVGANYEQYF.

This clonotype was detected only a few times. The V and J genes are TRBV10-3 and TRBJ2-7, with 9 nucleotides matching TRBD1. Trimming cost V 0 bases and J 1 base; bases outside gene matches: 7. Germline V gene sequence: CDR1 ENHRY, CDR2 SYGVKD. The CDR3 consists of 17 residues. The CDR3 is CAISESGKGQGSYEQYF. The CDR3 nucleotides are TGTGCCATCAGTGAGTCCGGCAAGGGACAGGGATCCTACGAGCAGTACTTC.

This clonotype was seen more than once but under ten times. The CDR3 DNA reads as TGCAGTGCTAGAGATCCGACAGCGATAGAGACCCAGTACTTC. This sequence encodes CSARDPTAIETQYF. The J gene is TRBJ2-5, the V gene TRBV20-1; tentative D call: TRBD1 (5 bases). CDR3 length: 14 residues. Germline values: CDR1 DFQATT, CDR2 SNEGSKA (reference sequence). The V end lost 0 bases, the J end lost 4 bases, and 12 bases lay between the germline ends.

This clonotype was seen only a few times. V is TRBV18 and J is TRBJ2-5, with TRBD1 matching over 10 bases. The germline V gene encodes CDR1 KGHSH and CDR2 LQKENI. J was trimmed by 9 bases and V by 4 bases; bases with no gene match: 11. The CDR3 contains 15 residues. The CDR3 DNA is TGTGCCAGCTCACGACCGGGACAGGGGATAATGGCCCAGTACTTC. The encoded protein is CASSRPGQGIMAQYF.

This chain connects TRBV27 to TRBJ2-5; TRBD1 matches at 8 bases. The CDR3 has 14 amino acids. V dropped 8 bases and J dropped 5; count of bases not matched to a gene: 10. The germline V gene encodes CDR1 MNHEY and CDR2 SMNVEV (reference sequence). The CDR3 DNA follows: TGTGCCAGCCTCCGGGACAGGAGGTACGAGACCCAGTACTTC. Translation: CASLRDRRYETQYF.

This clonotype was seen more than once but under ten times. This sequence joins TRBV4-2 and TRBJ2-7, with 8 bases aligning to TRBD2. The germline V gene has CDR1 LGHNA and CDR2 YNFKEQ. The junction had 10 bases not matched to a gene; V was cut back by 0 bases and J by 6 bases. This CDR3 spans 16 amino acids. CDR3 nucleotides: TGTGCCAGCAGCCAAGATATAGGGACTAGAGACGCCGAGCAGTACTTC. It translates to CASSQDIGTRDAEQYF.

The rearrangement uses TRBV28 and TRBJ1-6, with 9 bases that match TRBD1. This CDR3 has 15 residues. V lost 7 bases and J lost 5; bases outside the gene matches: 6. Germline V gives CDR1 MDHEN, CDR2 SYDVKM. CDR3 nucleotides: TGTGCCAGCATCCAGGGGGACAGGGATAATTCACCCCTCCACTTT. Amino acid sequence: CASIQGDRDNSPLHF.

As regards this clonotype: This may be a read error: a much more frequent sequence differs by one nucleotide. This chain joins TRBV12-3 or TRBV12-4 and TRBJ2-1; no clear D gene. This CDR3 has 14 residues. This CDR3 is CASSPGWAYNEPFF. The CDR3 bases are TGTGCCAGCAGCCCTGGATGGGCGTACAATGAGCCGTTCTTC.

The chain carries TRBV7-6 and TRBJ2-4; 7 bases are shared with TRBD1. Looked up from germline, CDR1 is SGHVS and CDR2 is FNYEAQ. The CDR3 has 17 residues. Trimming at V came to 4 bases and at J to 8 bases, leaving 17 bases not matched to a gene. The CDR3 sequence is CASSSPLKDRDFYIQYF. The CDR3 DNA sequence: TGTGCCAGCAGCTCGCCTCTGAAAGACAGGGATTTTTACATTCAGTACTTC.

The chain has TRBV7-9 and TRBJ2-7; D is perhaps TRBD2 (6 bases). Germline loops: CDR1 SEHNR, CDR2 FQNEAQ (reference sequence). The V end was cut by 4 bases, the J end by 2 bases, with 18 bases between. The CDR3 runs 16 residues. CDR3 nucleotides: TGTGCCAGCAGCTCCCAGGACTATAGTGTGCCCTACGAGCAGTACTTC. Residues: CASSSQDYSVPYEQYF.

This clonotype was seen only a few times. A much larger clone lies one base from this, so it may be a read error. The chain is built from TRBV7-2 and TRBJ2-7; 7 nucleotides agree with TRBD2. The CDR3 has 14 residues. V trimming: 6 bases; J trimming: 4 bases; junction bases outside the gene matches: 9. The germline CDR1 and CDR2 sequences are SGHTA and FQGNSA. Written as DNA, the CDR3 is TGTGCCAGCAGAGGGCGGGAGAACTCGTACGAGCAGTACTTC. Translated, it gives CASRGRENSYEQYF.

The chain employs TRBV18 and TRBJ2-7; possible D gene TRBD2, 6 bases. In germline, CDR1 is KGHSH, CDR2 LQKENI. Trimming left V 5 bases short and J 3 bases short, with 14 bases between. CDR3 length: 14 amino acids. CDR3 bases: TGTGCCAGCTCATCGGGAGTGGGGGACTACGAGCAGTACTTC. Translating gives CASSSGVGDYEQYF.

This chain joins TRBV10-3 and TRBJ1-1; D may be TRBD1 (5 bases). V shed 5 bases and J shed 0 bases, with 10 bases lying between them. This CDR3 is built from 14 residues. The germline gives CDR1 ENHRY, CDR2 SYGVKD. CDR3 DNA: TGTGCCATCAGTAAGACAGCCATGAACACTGAAGCTTTCTTT. Amino acids: CAISKTAMNTEAFF.

This clonotype showed up just a few times. The chain's CDR3 is CSAGNRGRGETQYF. In nucleotides, the CDR3 is TGCAGTGCCGGAAACAGGGGACGAGGAGAGACCCAGTACTTC. The chain carries TRBV20-1 and TRBJ2-5; 7 bases match TRBD1. Per the germline V gene, CDR1 is DFQATT and CDR2 is SNEGSKA (reference sequence). Trimming at V came to 6 bases and at J to 4 bases, leaving 11 bases not matched to a gene. CDR3 size: 14 residues.

This sequence joins TRBV20-1 and TRBJ2-5; 10 bases align to TRBD1. The germline gives CDR1 DFQATT, CDR2 SNEGSKA (reference sequence). This CDR3 has 14 residues. With 4 bases clipped from V and 11 bases from J, the junction kept 13 bases outside the gene matches. The DNA of the CDR3 is TGCAGTGCTAACCGGGACAGGGGTGGTGGTGAGCAGTACTTC. Translating gives CSANRDRGGGEQYF.

The chain links TRBV5-1 to TRBJ2-1; 9 bases align to TRBD2. Matching the DNA end better, TRBJ2-7 makes the J call doubtful. Germline V gene lookup returns CDR1 SGHRS and CDR2 YFSETQ. This CDR3 has 15 residues. The CDR3 is CASSEGLASYNEQYF. CDR3 nucleotides: TGCGCCAGCAGCGAGGGACTAGCCTCCTACAATGAGCAGTACTTC.

This clonotype appeared a few times. The chain uses TRBV6-6 and TRBJ1-1; no reliable D call. Germline V lookup: CDR1 MNHNY, CDR2 SVGAGI (reference sequence). The CDR3 contains 15 residues. V dropped 7 bases and J dropped 2 bases, with 17 bases sitting between them. DNA of the CDR3: TGTGCCAGCAACTGGGCCCTTCGGGATAACACTGAAGCTTTCTTT. It encodes CASNWALRDNTEAFF.

The chain recombines TRBV7-2 with TRBJ2-1; D remains ambiguous. V lost 0 bases, J lost 5 bases, and 14 bases lay in between. Germline V gene data show CDR1 as SGHTA and CDR2 as FQGNSA. The CDR3 extends over 16 amino acids. This CDR3 reads CASSLAQAGRNNEQFF. The CDR3 DNA follows: TGTGCCAGCAGCTTAGCGCAGGCAGGAAGAAACAATGAGCAGTTCTTC.

This clonotype occurred once. V is TRBV6-2 or TRBV6-3 and J is TRBJ1-5; a possible D gene is TRBD1 (5 bases). This CDR3 has 13 residues. From germline, CDR1 is MNHEY and CDR2 SVGEGT. V lost 5 bases and J 13 bases, leaving 18 bases between the germline ends. The CDR3: CASSPRGAGQQHF. The CDR3 DNA reads as TGTGCCAGCAGTCCACGCGGGGCAGGGCAACAGCATTTT.

The rearrangement links TRBV27 to TRBJ2-5; 9 nucleotides agree with TRBD1. CDR3 size: 15 residues. With V trimmed by 5 bases and J by 2 bases, 6 bases remained unmatched. In germline, CDR1 is MNHEY, CDR2 SMNVEV (reference sequence). CDR3 sequence: CASSPQGARQETQYF. For the CDR3, the DNA is TGTGCCAGCAGTCCACAGGGGGCGCGTCAAGAGACCCAGTACTTC.

This clonotype was seen more than once but under ten times. V gene TRBV6-5 combines with J gene TRBJ2-1; TRBD2 matches 12 bases. Unmatched junction bases numbered 3, after V lost 0 bases and J lost 9 bases. The germline gives CDR1 MNHEY, CDR2 SVGAGI. This CDR3 spans 15 amino acids. CDR3 nucleotides: TGTGCCAGCAGTTACTCGCTAGCGGGAGGGGGTGAGCAGTTCTTC. It codes for CASSYSLAGGGEQFF.

The chain uses TRBV5-1 and TRBJ2-7, with TRBD1 as a possible D gene (5 bases). V was cut by 0 bases and J by 6 bases, with 10 bases left in between. This CDR3 is 13 amino acids long. From germline, CDR1 is SGHRS and CDR2 YFSETQ. CDR3: CASSLGQSGEQYF. The CDR3 DNA follows: TGCGCCAGCAGCTTGGGACAGTCCGGCGAGCAGTACTTC.

The V and J genes are TRBV20-1 and TRBJ1-2, with D maybe TRBD1 (6 bases). Germline values: CDR1 DFQATT, CDR2 SNEGSKA (reference sequence). Trimming shortened V by 1 base and J by 2 bases, and 8 bases separated the two germline ends. The CDR3 consists of 13 residues. The CDR3 DNA follows: TGCAGTGCTAGAGGGACAGCGAACTATGGCTACACCTTC. Residues: CSARGTANYGYTF.

This clonotype showed up just a few times. The chain uses TRBV20-1 and TRBJ2-7, with D unclear. Germline CDR1 and CDR2: DFQATT and SNEGSKA (reference sequence). This CDR3 region has 13 residues. Trimming left V 6 bases short and J 7 bases short, with 19 bases between. CDR3 DNA sequence: TGCAGTGCGCGGCTATCCAAAGACAATGAGCAGTACTTC. This codes for CSARLSKDNEQYF.

The chain links TRBV5-1 to TRBJ2-7; 8 nucleotides agree with TRBD2. Germline lookup yields CDR1 SGHRS and CDR2 YFSETQ. The CDR3 consists of 16 residues. V trimming: 0 bases; J trimming: 7 bases; junction bases outside the gene matches: 12. The CDR3 DNA reads as TGCGCCAGCAGCTTGGCCGAACTAGCGGACCTGGGGGAGCAGTACTTC. Residues: CASSLAELADLGEQYF.